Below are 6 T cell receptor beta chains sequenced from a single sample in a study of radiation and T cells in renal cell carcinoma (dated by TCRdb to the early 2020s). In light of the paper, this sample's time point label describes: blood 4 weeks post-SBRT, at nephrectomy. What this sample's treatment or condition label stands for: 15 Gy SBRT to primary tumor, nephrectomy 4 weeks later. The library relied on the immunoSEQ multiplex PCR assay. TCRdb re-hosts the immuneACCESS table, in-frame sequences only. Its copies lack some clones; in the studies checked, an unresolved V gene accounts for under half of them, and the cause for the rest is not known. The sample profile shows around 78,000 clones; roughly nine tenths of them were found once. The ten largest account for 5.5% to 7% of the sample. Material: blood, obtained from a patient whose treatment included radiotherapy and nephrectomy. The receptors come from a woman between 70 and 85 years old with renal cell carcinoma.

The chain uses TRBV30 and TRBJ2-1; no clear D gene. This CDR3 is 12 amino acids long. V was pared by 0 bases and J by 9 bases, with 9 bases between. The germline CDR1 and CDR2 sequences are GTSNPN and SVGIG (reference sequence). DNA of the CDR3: TGTGCCTGGAGTGTACCTGGCTTTGAGCAGTTCTTC. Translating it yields CAWSVPGFEQFF.

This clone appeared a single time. The CDR3 DNA sequence: TGTGCCATCAGTGACAGGGGGGGATTGGGGAATGAGCAGTTCTTC. It translates to CAISDRGGLGNEQFF. The chain recombines TRBV10-3 with TRBJ2-1; either TRBD1 or TRBD2 may supply D (7 bases each). V lost 3 bases, J lost 7 bases, and 16 bases lay in between. The CDR3 runs 15 residues. Looked up from germline, CDR1 is ENHRY and CDR2 is SYGVKD.

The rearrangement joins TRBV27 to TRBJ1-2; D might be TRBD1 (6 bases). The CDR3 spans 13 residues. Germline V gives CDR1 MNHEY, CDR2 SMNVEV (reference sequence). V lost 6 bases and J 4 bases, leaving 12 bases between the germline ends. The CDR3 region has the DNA TGTGCCAGCAGGGGGGCCTTGGGCTATGGCTACACCTTC. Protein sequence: CASRGALGYGYTF.

The CDR3 sequence: CASSYLAGGAYGYTF. The CDR3 DNA follows: TGTGCCAGCAGTTACTTGGCAGGAGGGGCCTATGGCTACACCTTC. This chain links TRBV6-6 with TRBJ1-2; tentatively, D is TRBD1 (5 bases). This CDR3 has 15 amino acids. The ends were cut back, 1 base at V and 4 bases at J, with 13 bases in the middle. CDR1 is MNHNY, CDR2 SVGAGI, per germline (reference sequence).

The CDR3 coding sequence is TGTGCCAGTAGTCAGGTTTCGAACACCGGGGAGCTGTTTTTT. Protein sequence: CASSQVSNTGELFF. The gene calls are TRBV19 and TRBJ2-2; D remains unclear. This CDR3 has 14 residues. V shed 5 bases and J shed 0 bases, with 7 bases lying between them. CDR1 LNHDA and CDR2 SQIVND come from the germline V gene (reference sequence).

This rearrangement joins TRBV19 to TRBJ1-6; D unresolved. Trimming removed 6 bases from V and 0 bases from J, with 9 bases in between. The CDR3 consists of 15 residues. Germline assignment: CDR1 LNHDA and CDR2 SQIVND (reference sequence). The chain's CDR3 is CASRRDNSYNSPLHF. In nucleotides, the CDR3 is TGTGCCAGTAGGAGGGATAACTCCTATAATTCACCCCTCCACTTT.